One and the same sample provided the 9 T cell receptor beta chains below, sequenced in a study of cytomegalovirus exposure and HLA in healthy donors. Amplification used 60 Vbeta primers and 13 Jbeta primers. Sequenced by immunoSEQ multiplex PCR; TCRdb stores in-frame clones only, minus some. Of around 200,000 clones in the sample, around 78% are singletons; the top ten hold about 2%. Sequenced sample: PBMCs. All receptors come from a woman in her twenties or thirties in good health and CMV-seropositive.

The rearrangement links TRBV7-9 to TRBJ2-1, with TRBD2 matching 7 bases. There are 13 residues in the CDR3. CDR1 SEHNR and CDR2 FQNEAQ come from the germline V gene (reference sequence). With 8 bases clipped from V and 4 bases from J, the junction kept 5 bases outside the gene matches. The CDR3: CASGPGGYNEQFF. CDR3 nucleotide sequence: TGTGCCAGCGGCCCGGGGGGATACAATGAGCAGTTCTTC.

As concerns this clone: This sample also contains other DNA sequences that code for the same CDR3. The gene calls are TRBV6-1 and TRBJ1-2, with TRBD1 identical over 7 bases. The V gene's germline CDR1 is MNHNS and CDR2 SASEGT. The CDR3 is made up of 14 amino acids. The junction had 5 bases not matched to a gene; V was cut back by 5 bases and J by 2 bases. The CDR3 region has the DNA TGTGCCAGCAGTCGCCGGGACAGCAACTATGGCTACACCTTC. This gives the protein CASSRRDSNYGYTF.

In DNA, the CDR3 is TGTGCCAGCACAAGCAATCAGCCCCAGCATTTT. As protein: CASTSNQPQHF. J is TRBJ1-5 and V is TRBV28; no clear D gene. Germline V gene lookup returns CDR1 MDHEN and CDR2 SYDVKM. The ends were cut back, 7 bases at V and 1 base at J, with 2 bases in the middle. CDR3 size: 11 residues.

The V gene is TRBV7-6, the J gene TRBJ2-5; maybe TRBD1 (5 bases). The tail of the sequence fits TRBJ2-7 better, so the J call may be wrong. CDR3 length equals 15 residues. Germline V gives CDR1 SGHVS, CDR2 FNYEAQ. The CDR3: CASSPTELLFYEQYF. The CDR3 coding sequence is TGTGCCAGCAGCCCGACAGAGCTCCTTTTCTACGAGCAGTACTTC.

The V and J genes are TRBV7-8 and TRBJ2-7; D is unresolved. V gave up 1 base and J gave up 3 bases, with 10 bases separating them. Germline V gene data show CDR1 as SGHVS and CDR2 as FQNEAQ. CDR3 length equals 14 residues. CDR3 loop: CASSLDPDYYEQYF. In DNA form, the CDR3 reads TGTGCCAGCAGCTTAGACCCAGATTACTACGAGCAGTACTTC.

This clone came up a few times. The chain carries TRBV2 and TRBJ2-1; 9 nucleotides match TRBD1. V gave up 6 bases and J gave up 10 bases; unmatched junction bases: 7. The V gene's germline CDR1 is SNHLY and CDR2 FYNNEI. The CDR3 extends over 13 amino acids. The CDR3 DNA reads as TGTGCCAGCAGAATGACAGGGGGTTGGGAGCAGTTCTTC. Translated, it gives CASRMTGGWEQFF.

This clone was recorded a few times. CDR3 residues: CSARGQLNTEAFF. CDR3 in DNA: TGCAGCGCCAGGGGACAGCTGAACACTGAAGCTTTCTTT. V is TRBV29-1 and J is TRBJ1-1, with 7 bases matching TRBD1. Germline loops: CDR1 SQVTM, CDR2 ANQGSEA. V dropped 7 bases and J dropped 0; count of bases not matched to a gene: 5. CDR3 length: 13 amino acids.

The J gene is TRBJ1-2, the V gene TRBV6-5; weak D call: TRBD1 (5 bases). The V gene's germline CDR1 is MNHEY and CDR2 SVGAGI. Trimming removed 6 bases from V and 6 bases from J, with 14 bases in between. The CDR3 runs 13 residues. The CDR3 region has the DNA TGTGCCAGCAGAAATCAGGGCTTCCATGGCTACACCTTC. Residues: CASRNQGFHGYTF.

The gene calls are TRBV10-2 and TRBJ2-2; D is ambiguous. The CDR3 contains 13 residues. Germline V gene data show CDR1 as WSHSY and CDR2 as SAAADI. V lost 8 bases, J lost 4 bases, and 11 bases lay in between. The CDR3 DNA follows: TGCGCCAGCGGTCAAGAGCTCACCGGGGAGCTGTTTTTT. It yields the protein CASGQELTGELFF.